This T cell receptor beta chain was captured by sequencing in a study of Ad26.COV2.S vaccination and SARS-CoV-2 variants. About the research overall: The COV1001 Ad26.COV2.S trial arm included the donor. The authors gave Ad26.COV2.S intramuscularly, either once or twice 56 days apart. The study's findings and limits: Non-spike TCR breadth showed similarity between vaccine and placebo recipients.

In the case of this clone: Its target is not known.

Germline values: CDR1 LNHDA, CDR2 SQIVND (reference sequence). The CDR3 is 14 amino acids. Unmatched junction bases numbered 7, after V lost 4 bases and J lost 5 bases. Clones were read by immunoSEQ multiplex PCR, and TCRdb kept only the in-frame ones, dropping some. The data show over 400,000 clones, around 92% seen once. Treatment specified: 15 to 20 received Ad26.COV2.S at low or high dose, single or two shots; about 5 received placebo; per-sample allocation not given. It was on day 63 after the first vaccine or placebo injection that samples were taken. The gene calls are TRBV19 and TRBJ1-2; 7 positions match TRBD1. The receptor was isolated from a person between 18 and 65 years old who received the Ad26.COV2.S COVID-19 vaccine or a placebo. Source: peripheral blood, taken in a trial of Ad26.COV2.S vaccine versus placebo. The CDR3 DNA follows: TGTGCCAGTAGTACAACTTGGGACAGTTATGGCTACACCTTC. This translates into CASSTTWDSYGYTF.